The entry below gives a single T cell receptor (beta chain) sequence along with its context. Its antigen remains unknown. Both TCR beta VDJ combination and CDR3 sequence profiling were carried out. Genomic DNA was the template for this profiling. MiXCR, run by TCRdb on the reads, gives a single entry per CDR3 protein. The table has around 180,000 distinct CDR3 sequences, 64% seen once. The sample is drawn from a study of CD8+CD57+ T cells in acquired aplastic anemia. Study-wide background: The mean DNA yield obtained from sorted CD4+ and CD8+ cells came to roughly 3.4 ug.

CDR1 is SGHDN and CDR2 is FVKESK in the germline V gene. CDR3 length equals 12 residues. The germline V and J ends were trimmed by 4 bases and 11 bases, with 13 bases remaining between them. General observations from the study: Nearly 30 CD8+ CDR3 sequences were shared between patients and controls.

The sequencing input was sorted CD4+, CD8+, or CD8+CD57+ T cells (not recorded which) from PBMCs. The sequence was obtained from a human donor with severe aplastic anemia or a healthy control (not recorded which). The chain employs TRBV14 and TRBJ2-3; D gene unclear. Here the CDR3 DNA reads TGTGCCAGCAGCCCCCGTCGCAATGAGCAGTATTTT. Translated, it gives CASSPRRNEQYF. Looking up the rest from reference TRBV14 and TRBJ2-3 gives the full variable domain: EAGVTQFPSHSVIEKGQTVTLRCDPISGHDNLYWYRRVMGKEIKFLLHFVKESKQDESGMPNNRFLAERTGGTYSTLKVQPAELEDSGVYFCASSPRRNEQYFGPGTRLTVL.